The rows below give T cell receptor beta chains drawn from one sample of a study of blood T cells in healthy people across ages. TCRdb processed the 5' RACE reads anew with MiXCR; each CDR3 protein has one entry. Seen here are some 710,000 distinct CDR3 sequences, approximately 21% observed once, and the top ten hold less than 25%. Sequenced material: blood. The receptors here all came from a man aged 70 or older in good health. CDR3s include the opening cysteine and the closing phenylalanine or tryptophan. The D gene is left open where the match is weak. Clone size appears in some rows only: once, few, many, or a class for an expanded clone.

v_call	j_call	d_call	clone_size	cdr3_aa	cdr3_nt
TRBV5-1	TRBJ2-3	TRBD1	few	CASSWGDRTDTQYF	TGCGCCAGCAGCTGGGGGGACAGGACAGATACGCAGTATTTT
TRBV12-3/TRBV12-4	TRBJ2-7	TRBD1	NA	CANSHTGDSSYEQYF	TGTGCCAACAGTCACACAGGGGATAGCTCCTACGAGCAGTACTTC
TRBV2	TRBJ2-5	NA	few	CASSESALGTQYF	TGTGCCAGCAGTGAATCCGCGCTCGGGACCCAGTACTTC
TRBV12-3/TRBV12-4	TRBJ2-7	NA	few	CASSLGVTKSYEQYF	TGTGCCAGCAGTTTAGGTGTCACCAAATCCTACGAGCAGTACTTC
TRBV12-3/TRBV12-4	TRBJ1-6	NA	many	CASSLGTADNSPLHF	TGTGCCAGCAGTCTCGGGACGGCTGATAATTCACCCCTCCACTTT
TRBV7-9	TRBJ2-1	NA	few	CASSLVQGENEQFF	TGTGCCAGCAGCTTAGTGCAGGGTGAAAATGAGCAGTTCTTC
TRBV12-3/TRBV12-4	TRBJ1-5	TRBD1	few	CASSLKGASNQPQHF	TGTGCCAGCAGTTTGAAGGGGGCAAGCAATCAGCCCCAGCATTTT
TRBV11-2	TRBJ2-5	TRBD2	NA	CASSLVTSGSGLETQYF	TGTGCCAGCAGCTTAGTTACTAGCGGGAGTGGATTAGAGACCCAGTACTTC
TRBV20-1	TRBJ2-4	TRBD2	few	CGPGGQDNIQYF	TGCGGACCGGGGGGGCAGGACAACATTCAGTACTTC
TRBV3-1	TRBJ2-1	NA	NA	CASSQGPRGADEQFF	TGTGCCAGCAGCCAAGGCCCTAGAGGAGCCGATGAGCAGTTCTTC
TRBV7-2	TRBJ2-2	TRBD1	NA	CASSLRVLGQSNTGELFF	TGTGCCAGCAGCTTACGCGTATTGGGACAGTCGAACACCGGGGAGCTGTTTTTT
TRBV10-3	TRBJ2-7	TRBD1	NA	CAISGTSAGTGNEQYF	TGTGCCATCAGTGGTACCAGTGCCGGGACAGGGAACGAGCAGTACTTC
TRBV12-3/TRBV12-4	TRBJ2-5	NA	NA	CASSFPLSGAETQYF	TGTGCCAGCAGTTTCCCCTTATCCGGGGCAGAGACCCAGTACTTC
TRBV24-1	TRBJ2-4	TRBD2	NA	CATSDGEGVAKNIQYF	TGTGCCACCAGTGATGGGGAGGGCGTAGCCAAAAACATTCAGTACTTC
TRBV7-2	TRBJ2-3	TRBD2	NA	CATGTSGTRDTQYF	TGTGCCACCGGGACTAGCGGGACCAGAGATACGCAGTATTTT
TRBV7-2	TRBJ2-2	TRBD2	NA	CASSARLAGRTGELFF	TGTGCCAGCAGCGCAAGACTAGCGGGGAGGACCGGGGAGCTGTTTTTT
TRBV7-9	TRBJ1-2	TRBD1	few	CASSLVTGGDGYTF	TGTGCCAGCAGCTTAGTTACAGGGGGCGATGGCTACACCTTC
TRBV11-2	TRBJ2-1	TRBD2	NA	CASSRSSGSGSYNEQFF	TGTGCCAGCAGCCGGAGTAGCGGGAGTGGTTCCTACAATGAGCAGTTCTTC
TRBV6-5	TRBJ2-7	TRBD1	few	CASSPGQGRQYF	TGTGCCAGCAGTCCCGGACAGGGAAGGCAGTACTTC
TRBV12-3/TRBV12-4	TRBJ2-6	NA	few	CASSLGKPNVLTF	TGTGCCAGCAGTTTAGGGAAGCCCAACGTCCTGACTTTC
TRBV12-3/TRBV12-4	TRBJ1-1	NA	few	CASSEQQGLNTEAFF	TGTGCCAGCAGCGAGCAACAGGGCCTGAACACTGAAGCTTTCTTT
TRBV2	TRBJ2-3	TRBD1	NA	CASERTGRTDTQYF	TGTGCCAGCGAGAGGACAGGGCGCACAGATACGCAGTATTTT
TRBV20-1	TRBJ1-1	NA	few	CSAPGGNTEAFF	TGCAGTGCCCCAGGAGGGAACACTGAAGCTTTCTTT
TRBV7-8	TRBJ2-5	TRBD2	few	CASSPTSMMKTQYF	TGTGCCAGCAGCCCGACTAGCATGATGAAGACCCAGTACTTC
TRBV4-1	TRBJ2-3	NA	once	CASSQGVYQGGDTQYF	TGCGCCAGCAGCCAAGGTGTTTACCAGGGGGGAGATACGCAGTATTTT
TRBV20-1	TRBJ2-5	TRBD2	many	CSARDSASGEETQYF	TGCAGTGCTAGAGATTCGGCTAGCGGTGAGGAGACCCAGTACTTC
TRBV7-9	TRBJ2-2	NA	few	CASRDWARTLNTGELFF	TGTGCCAGCAGGGATTGGGCTCGCACACTAAACACCGGGGAGCTGTTTTTT
TRBV6-5	TRBJ1-5	NA	NA	CASSTVVNQPQHF	TGTGCCAGCAGTACTGTTGTCAATCAGCCCCAGCATTTT
TRBV6-2/TRBV6-3	TRBJ2-3	NA	NA	CASSYGRGANTDTQYF	TGTGCCAGCAGTTACGGACGGGGGGCCAACACAGATACGCAGTATTTT
TRBV4-3	TRBJ2-1	TRBD2	NA	CASSQDASGKYNEQFF	TGCGCCAGCAGCCAAGATGCCAGCGGGAAGTACAATGAGCAGTTCTTC
TRBV18	TRBJ1-2	NA	few	CASSPQSYGYTF	TGTGCCAGCTCACCACAGAGCTATGGCTACACCTTC
TRBV5-1	TRBJ2-7	NA	many	CASSLQTGSYEQYF	TGCGCCAGCAGCTTACAAACCGGGTCCTACGAGCAGTACTTC
TRBV20-1	TRBJ2-4	NA	NA	CSARLLVLAKNIQYF	TGCAGTGCTAGACTACTAGTCCTAGCCAAAAACATTCAGTACTTC
TRBV29-1	TRBJ1-1	NA	NA	CSVEFRTEAFF	TGCAGCGTTGAATTTAGGACTGAAGCTTTCTTT
TRBV20-1	TRBJ2-5	NA	NA	CSARDGWGAETQYF	TGCAGTGCTAGAGATGGTTGGGGGGCCGAGACCCAGTACTTC
TRBV28	TRBJ1-4	NA	few	CASSLRASANEKLFF	TGTGCCAGCAGTTTAAGGGCCAGCGCCAATGAAAAACTGTTTTTT
TRBV12-3/TRBV12-4	TRBJ2-3	TRBD2	few	CASSHSTSGVGGTQYF	TGTGCCAGCAGTCACTCGACTAGCGGGGTCGGGGGGACGCAGTATTTT
TRBV18	TRBJ1-4	NA	few	CASSPRQNEKLFF	TGTGCCAGCAGCCCAAGGCAGAATGAAAAACTGTTTTTT
TRBV7-9	TRBJ1-2	NA	few	CASSFPDPQDTTRVNYGYTF	TGTGCCAGCAGCTTTCCCGACCCCCAGGATACCACCAGGGTTAACTATGGCTACACCTTC
TRBV5-1	TRBJ2-7	TRBD1	NA	CASSQGDISYEQYF	TGCGCCAGCAGCCAGGGGGACATCTCCTACGAGCAGTACTTC
TRBV18	TRBJ2-1	NA	NA	CASSPGSPEQFF	TGTGCCAGCTCACCGGGGAGTCCTGAGCAGTTCTTC
TRBV7-9	TRBJ2-7	TRBD2	NA	CASSLGGLASEQYF	TGTGCCAGCAGCTTAGGGGGACTAGCCAGCGAGCAGTACTTC
TRBV20-1	TRBJ2-5	NA	NA	CSADQGQETQYF	TGCAGTGCTGATCAGGGCCAAGAGACCCAGTACTTC
TRBV9	TRBJ2-3	TRBD2	few	CASSIRGASGSTDTQYF	TGTGCCAGCAGCATCCGTGGGGCTAGCGGGAGCACAGATACGCAGTATTTT
TRBV7-9	TRBJ2-1	TRBD2	few	CASLPIAGEQFF	TGTGCCAGTCTCCCCATAGCGGGAGAGCAGTTCTTC
TRBV6-5	TRBJ2-3	NA	NA	CASRNTMMTQYF	TGTGCCAGCAGGAATACCATGATGACGCAGTATTTT
TRBV5-1	TRBJ2-1	TRBD2	few	CASSWTSGGAFEQFF	TGCGCCAGCAGCTGGACTAGCGGGGGGGCCTTTGAGCAGTTCTTC
TRBV5-1	TRBJ2-3	NA	NA	CASSLGDPDTQYF	TGCGCCAGCAGCTTGGGCGATCCGGATACGCAGTATTTT
TRBV7-9	TRBJ2-1	NA	NA	CASSLSLVRGSGSGEQFF	TGTGCCAGCAGCTTAAGTCTTGTCCGGGGGAGTGGATCGGGTGAGCAGTTCTTC
TRBV6-5	TRBJ2-1	TRBD1	NA	CASSYGTAVSYNEQFF	TGTGCCAGCAGTTACGGGACAGCGGTTTCCTACAATGAGCAGTTCTTC
TRBV13	TRBJ2-1	TRBD2	NA	CASSLGGGAGYNEQLF	TGTGCCAGCAGCTTAGGCGGGGGGGCTGGTTACAATGAGCAGCTCTTC
TRBV5-1	TRBJ1-6	NA	NA	CAGSLQQGSTAPLHF	TGCGCCGGCAGCTTGCAGCAGGGTTCTACGGCACCCCTCCACTTT
TRBV21-1	TRBJ1-1	NA	NA	CASSAERDRNTEAFF	TGTGCCAGCAGCGCAGAAAGGGACAGGAACACTGAAGCTTTCTTT
TRBV6-5	TRBJ2-5	TRBD2	NA	CASRPRGGRQETQYF	TGTGCCAGCAGACCTCGGGGGGGCCGCCAAGAGACCCAGTACTTC
TRBV27	TRBJ1-2	NA	NA	CASSRDPSGYGYTF	TGTGCCAGCAGTAGAGACCCGTCCGGCTATGGCTACACCTTC
TRBV19	TRBJ2-3	NA	NA	CASSMTGDTQYF	TGTGCCAGTAGTATGACGGGAGATACGCAGTATTTT
TRBV2	TRBJ2-1	NA	NA	CASREQVAVNEQFF	TGTGCCAGCAGAGAACAGGTAGCCGTCAATGAGCAGTTCTTC
TRBV20-1	TRBJ2-4	NA	NA	CSAGKNIQYF	TGCAGTGCCGGCAAAAACATTCAGTACTTC
TRBV2	TRBJ1-2	NA	NA	CASRDMNYGYTF	TGTGCCAGCAGGGACATGAACTATGGCTACACCTTC